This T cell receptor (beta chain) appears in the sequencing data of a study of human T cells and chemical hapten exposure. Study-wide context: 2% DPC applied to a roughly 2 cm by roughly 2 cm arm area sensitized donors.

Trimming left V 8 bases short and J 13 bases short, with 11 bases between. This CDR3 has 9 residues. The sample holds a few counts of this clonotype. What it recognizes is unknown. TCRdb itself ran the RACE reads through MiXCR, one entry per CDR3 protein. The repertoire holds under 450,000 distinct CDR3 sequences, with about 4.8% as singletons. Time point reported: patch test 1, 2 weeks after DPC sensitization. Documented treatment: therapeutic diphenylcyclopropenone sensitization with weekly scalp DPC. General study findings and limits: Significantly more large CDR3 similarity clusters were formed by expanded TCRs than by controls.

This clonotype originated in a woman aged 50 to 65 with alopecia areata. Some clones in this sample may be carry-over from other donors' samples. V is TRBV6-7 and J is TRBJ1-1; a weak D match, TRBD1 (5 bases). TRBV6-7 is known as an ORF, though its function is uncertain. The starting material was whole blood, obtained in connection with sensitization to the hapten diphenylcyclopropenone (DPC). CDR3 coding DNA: TGTGCCAGCCGGCCAGGGAGTTTCTTT. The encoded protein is CASRPGSFF.